This paragraph covers one T cell receptor (beta chain) sequence. Its antigen remains unknown. Combining a sample-barcoded 5' primer with a J-beta primer mix, a second PCR ran for about 7 to 12 cycles. TCRdb reanalysed the 5' RACE reads using MiXCR and keeps one entry per CDR3 protein. The sample consists of about 970,000 distinct CDR3 sequences, about 51% of them appearing once. The record originates from a study of blood T cells in healthy people across ages. Broader study findings: CMV status of donors was unknown, possibly confounding expanded clonotype changes. Unsorted PBMCs blocked a conclusive comparison of naive and antigen-experienced cells. Higher naive T cell percentage went strongly together with higher TCR beta diversity.

In germline, CDR1 is MDHEN, CDR2 SYDVKM. This CDR3 comprises 12 residues. V dropped 7 bases and J dropped 9 bases, with 13 bases sitting between them. Donation came from healthy Caucasian individuals in Russia who were aged about 6 to 100. The chain joins TRBV28 to TRBJ2-1; D is ambiguous. Input material: blood. This receptor was identified in a woman in her sixties or seventies in good health. CDR3 amino acids: CASIKGYGEQFF. The CDR3 bases are TGTGCCAGCATTAAGGGTTACGGTGAGCAGTTCTTC.